Following are 27 T cell receptor beta chains from one sample sequenced in a study of Ad26.COV2.S vaccination and SARS-CoV-2 variants. The treatment was: around 19 received Ad26.COV2.S at low or high dose, single or two shots; about 5 received placebo; per-sample allocation not given. The samples date from day 63 after the first vaccine or placebo injection. Generated by immunoSEQ multiplex PCR, the TCRdb table keeps only in-frame clones and is missing some. The data contain under 550,000 clones, approximately 92% of them singletons. The starting material was peripheral blood, obtained in a trial of Ad26.COV2.S vaccine versus placebo. These TCRs come from a person between 18 and 59 years old who received the Ad26.COV2.S COVID-19 vaccine or a placebo.

The rearrangement links TRBV24-1 to TRBJ2-3; 8 bases map to TRBD2. With 7 bases clipped from V and 3 bases from J, the junction kept 5 bases outside the gene matches. This CDR3 spans 14 amino acids. The V gene's germline CDR1 is KGHDR and CDR2 SFDVKD. The CDR3 DNA reads TGTGCCACCAGCCGGGGGGGGTATACAGATACGCAGTATTTT. Translating it yields CATSRGGYTDTQYF.

The rearrangement uses TRBV19 and TRBJ1-2; possibly TRBD1 for D (5 bases). CDR1 and CDR2 (germline): LNHDA, SQIVND (reference sequence). Deletions cut 6 bases from V and 6 bases from J, with 17 bases between. The CDR3 covers 14 residues. DNA for the CDR3: TGTGCCAGTAGCCAGGCCCAGGGAATCGATGGCTACACCTTC. Its translation: CASSQAQGIDGYTF.

V usage is TRBV5-4 and J usage is TRBJ2-3; tentatively, D is TRBD2 (6 bases). The CDR3 is 14 amino acids. V shed 2 bases and J shed 4 bases, with 11 bases lying between them. The germline gives CDR1 SGHNT, CDR2 YYREEE (reference sequence). CDR3 nucleotide sequence: TGTGCCAGCAGCTTAGAACTAGCTGCAGATACGCAGTATTTT. It yields the protein CASSLELAADTQYF. Full variable domain (rest looked up from reference TRBV5-4 and TRBJ2-3): ETGVTQSPTHLIKTRGQQVTLRCSSQSGHNTVSWYQQALGQGPQFIFQYYREEENGRGNFPPRFSGLQFPNYSSELNVNALELDDSALYLCASSLELAADTQYFGPGTRLTVL.

The chain recombines TRBV7-2 with TRBJ2-5; 8 positions agree with TRBD2. Trimming at V came to 5 bases and at J to 1 base, leaving 9 bases not matched to a gene. The length of the CDR3 is 16 residues. Germline CDR1 and CDR2: SGHTA and FQGNSA. The CDR3 DNA is TGTGCCAGCAGCCCAACTAGCGGACTCTTCCAAGAGACCCAGTACTTC. This sequence encodes CASSPTSGLFQETQYF.

This chain uses TRBV7-9 with TRBJ1-3; 8 bases fit TRBD1. Germline V gene data show CDR1 as SEHNR and CDR2 as FQNEAQ (reference sequence). J gave up 8 bases and V 5 bases, and 17 bases lay outside the gene matches. The length of the CDR3 is 17 residues. CDR3 in amino acids: CASSELDFRTGRDTIYF. CDR3 DNA sequence: TGTGCCAGCAGCGAACTGGATTTCCGGACAGGGCGCGACACCATATATTTT.

The chain is built from TRBV13 and TRBJ2-1, with 11 bases matching TRBD2. Germline values: CDR1 PRHDT, CDR2 FYEKMQ (reference sequence). V lost 5 bases, J lost 0 bases, and 6 bases stayed unmatched. The CDR3 is 17 amino acids. The CDR3 coding sequence is TGTGCCAGCAGCACGCCAACTAGCGGGAGCTCCTACAATGAGCAGTTCTTC. Amino acid sequence: CASSTPTSGSSYNEQFF.

The chain recombines TRBV11-2 with TRBJ2-3; D may be TRBD2 (6 bases). V lost 3 bases and J 1 base, leaving 11 bases between the germline ends. The CDR3 is made up of 15 amino acids. The V gene's germline CDR1 is SGHAT and CDR2 FQNNGV. CDR3 DNA sequence: TGTGCCAGCAGCTTCGGGGTAGCGGGCACAGATACGCAGTATTTT. This encodes CASSFGVAGTDTQYF.

The chain couples TRBV7-2 to TRBJ2-7; D remains ambiguous. V lost 3 bases and J 3 bases, leaving 12 bases between the germline ends. The V gene's germline CDR1 is SGHTA and CDR2 FQGNSA. The CDR3 spans 14 residues. The CDR3 DNA sequence: TGTGCCAGCAGCTTTGCAGGATGGGGCTACGAGCAGTACTTC. This translates into CASSFAGWGYEQYF.

The chain links TRBV18 to TRBJ2-1; 12 bases line up with TRBD2. The V gene's germline CDR1 is KGHSH and CDR2 LQKENI. This CDR3 contains 17 residues. Losses at the gene ends were 4 bases for V and 12 bases for J; bases not matched to a gene: 16. CDR3 in DNA: TGTGCCAGCTCACTCGACCAGCTAGCGGGAGGGCTCGGGTGGCAGTTCTTC. It is translated as CASSLDQLAGGLGWQFF.

The chain combines TRBV4-3 with TRBJ1-4; 9 bases map to TRBD1. This CDR3 has 14 residues. V dropped 6 bases and J dropped 8; count of bases not matched to a gene: 7. Germline lookup yields CDR1 LGHNA and CDR2 YSLEER. The DNA for the CDR3 is TGCGCCAGCAGTGGACAGGGGAGTAGAGAAAAACTGTTTTTT. This translates into CASSGQGSREKLFF.

J is TRBJ2-7 and V is TRBV7-6; weak D call: TRBD1 (5 bases). Per the germline V gene, CDR1 is SGHVS and CDR2 is FNYEAQ. V was cut by 2 bases and J by 6 bases, with 11 bases left in between. The CDR3 totals 13 residues. Here the CDR3 DNA reads TGTGCCAGCAGCTTATTGGAAGGGGCCGAGCAGTACTTC. Protein: CASSLLEGAEQYF.

This rearrangement joins TRBV4-3 to TRBJ2-1; D gene ambiguous. Trimming removed 8 bases at V and 2 bases at J, with 16 bases between. This CDR3 is 15 amino acids long. Germline-derived CDR1 and CDR2 are LGHNA and YSLEER. The CDR3 protein is CASGSWVDTYNEQFF. The CDR3 DNA reads as TGCGCCAGCGGTTCTTGGGTGGATACCTACAATGAGCAGTTCTTC.

This sequence joins TRBV12-3 or TRBV12-4 and TRBJ2-3; D is unresolved. Between the trimmed V and J ends, which lost 6 bases and 3 bases, there was a span of 4 bases. The CDR3 runs to 11 residues. DNA of the CDR3: TGTGCCAGCAGATTGACAGATACGCAGTATTTT. Amino acids: CASRLTDTQYF.

This chain uses TRBV9 with TRBJ2-2; D is uncertain. Germline V gives CDR1 SGDLS, CDR2 YYNGEE. Trimming left V 0 bases short and J 7 bases short, with 10 bases between. CDR3 size: 14 residues. CDR3 sequence: CASSVDGPSGELFF. The CDR3 DNA reads as TGTGCCAGCAGCGTAGACGGGCCGAGCGGGGAGCTGTTTTTT.

Only a few counts were recorded for this clone. V gene TRBV5-5 combines with J gene TRBJ2-7; D not resolved. Germline-derived CDR1 and CDR2 are SGHKS and YYEKEE (reference sequence). Trimming left V 0 bases short and J 6 bases short, with 13 bases between. CDR3 length: 14 amino acids. CDR3 protein: CASSLEPSQTEQYF. CDR3 sequence (DNA): TGTGCCAGCAGCTTGGAGCCCTCACAAACCGAGCAGTACTTC.

Only one count was recorded for this clone. The chain joins TRBV2 to TRBJ2-3; the D is unclear. V dropped 2 bases and J dropped 0 bases, with 12 bases sitting between them. The CDR3 contains 16 residues. Looked up from germline, CDR1 is SNHLY and CDR2 is FYNNEI. Here the CDR3 DNA reads TGTGCCAGCAGTGAACTGGCCAACTATAGCACAGATACGCAGTATTTT. Encoded protein: CASSELANYSTDTQYF.

This chain uses TRBV5-4 with TRBJ2-1, with D possibly matching TRBD2 (5 bases). Trimming pared 4 bases from V and 6 bases from J, leaving 17 bases between. Germline V gives CDR1 SGHNT, CDR2 YYREEE (reference sequence). The CDR3 is 15 amino acids. The CDR3 coding sequence is TGTGCCAGCAGCGCGGACCCCTCGGGGATCAATGAGCAGTTCTTC. Translated, it gives CASSADPSGINEQFF.

The chain has TRBV27 and TRBJ1-4; no definite D call. Germline V gives CDR1 MNHEY, CDR2 SMNVEV (reference sequence). With 7 bases removed from V and 7 bases from J, the gap between germline ends came to 10 bases. The CDR3 spans 12 residues. CDR3 region: CASMRAGEKLFF. CDR3 nucleotide sequence: TGTGCCAGCATGAGGGCCGGTGAAAAACTGTTTTTT.

The gene calls are TRBV5-4 and TRBJ1-6, with D uncertain. Germline CDR1 is SGHNT and CDR2 is YYREEE (reference sequence). V shed 4 bases and J shed 7 bases, with 12 bases lying between them. This CDR3 has 14 residues. CDR3 coding DNA: TGTGCCAGCAGCCAGCTGGTAGGGAATTCACCCCTCCACTTT. Its translation: CASSQLVGNSPLHF.

This chain uses TRBV6-5 with TRBJ1-6, with D perhaps matching TRBD1 (6 bases). Germline V gives CDR1 MNHEY, CDR2 SVGAGI. CDR3 length: 14 amino acids. The V and J ends lost 6 bases and 5 bases respectively, with 11 bases between them. The CDR3 protein is CASSPYRDNSPLHF. CDR3 DNA sequence: TGTGCCAGCAGCCCCTACAGGGATAATTCACCCCTCCACTTT.

J is TRBJ1-2 and V is TRBV12-3 or TRBV12-4, with 7 bases aligning to TRBD1. Trimming removed 5 bases from V and 6 bases from J; junction bases left unmatched: 6. The CDR3 consists of 13 residues. The CDR3 DNA is TGTGCCAGCAGTCTGCCGGGGACAGATGGCTACACCTTC. It codes for CASSLPGTDGYTF.

J is TRBJ2-2 and V is TRBV5-4; unclear D gene. V was trimmed by 5 bases and J by 3 bases, leaving 14 bases between them. The CDR3 is made up of 15 amino acids. CDR1 is SGHNT, CDR2 YYREEE, per germline (reference sequence). In DNA form, the CDR3 reads TGTGCCAGCAGATCGAATTATAGGGACACCGGGGAGCTGTTTTTT. It encodes CASRSNYRDTGELFF.

The chain's CDR3 is CASSFRGLGELFF. CDR3 DNA: TGTGCCAGCAGCTTCCGGGGCCTGGGGGAGCTGTTTTTT. This chain joins TRBV5-4 and TRBJ2-2; the D call may be TRBD1 or TRBD2 (5 bases each). Germline CDR1 and CDR2: SGHNT and YYREEE (reference sequence). Trimming took off 2 bases at V and 8 bases at J, with 10 bases between the two ends. The CDR3 sequence is 13 residues long. The whole variable domain, remainder taken from reference TRBV5-4 and TRBJ2-2, is ETGVTQSPTHLIKTRGQQVTLRCSSQSGHNTVSWYQQALGQGPQFIFQYYREEENGRGNFPPRFSGLQFPNYSSELNVNALELDDSALYLCASSFRGLGELFFGEGSRLTVL.

The chain combines TRBV9 with TRBJ2-1; 8 nucleotides align to TRBD2. J gave up 6 bases and V 3 bases, and 5 bases lay outside the gene matches. This CDR3 comprises 14 residues. Germline V gene sequence: CDR1 SGDLS, CDR2 YYNGEE. The CDR3 here is CASSDSGTSNEQFF. The CDR3 nucleotides read TGTGCCAGCAGCGACTCCGGGACTAGCAATGAGCAGTTCTTC.

This rearrangement joins TRBV15 to TRBJ1-1; TRBD1 agrees at 10 bases. The germline CDR1 and CDR2 sequences are LNHNV and YYDKDF (reference sequence). The CDR3 has 15 residues. J gave up 5 bases and V 3 bases, and 6 bases lay outside the gene matches. The CDR3 DNA reads as TGTGCCACCAGCAGGGGACAGGGGTGGGAAACTGAAGCTTTCTTT. Its translation: CATSRGQGWETEAFF.

The chain combines TRBV6-2 or TRBV6-3 with TRBJ1-1; 8 bases map to TRBD1. CDR3 size: 16 residues. V lost 4 bases to trimming and J lost 3 bases; unmatched junction nucleotides: 10. Germline values: CDR1 MNHEY, CDR2 SVGEGT. The CDR3 sequence is CASSWDRRIGDTEAFF. CDR3 in DNA: TGTGCCAGCAGTTGGGACAGGAGAATAGGGGACACTGAAGCTTTCTTT.

The CDR3 protein is CAISESVGEQYF. CDR3 DNA sequence: TGTGCCATCAGTGAGTCCGTGGGTGAGCAGTACTTC. The rearrangement uses TRBV10-3 and TRBJ2-7; D gene unclear. Per germline, CDR1 ENHRY and CDR2 SYGVKD. The V and J ends lost 0 bases and 7 bases respectively, with 7 bases between them. This CDR3 is built from 12 residues.